The present T cell receptor beta chain was sequenced within a study of T cell changes during pregnancy in multiple sclerosis. The table came from immunoSEQ multiplex PCR; TCRdb's copy has only in-frame clones and leaves some out. The table lists 100,000 or so clones, 90% to 95% of them singletons. The CDR3 is made up of 15 amino acids. Germline V gene lookup returns CDR1 LNHDA and CDR2 SQIVND (reference sequence). V was shortened by 6 bases and J by 1 base, with 16 bases between the two germline ends. The chain uses TRBV19 and TRBJ2-7; D possibly corresponds to TRBD2 (5 bases). The TCR originated in a female donor with multiple sclerosis, enrolled in a pregnancy study. The sample consisted of peripheral blood, taken before pregnancy. For the CDR3, the DNA is TGTGCCAGTAGCCCCACCGGGGTAGGTTCCTACGAGCAGTACTTC. Amino acids: CASSPTGVGSYEQYF.